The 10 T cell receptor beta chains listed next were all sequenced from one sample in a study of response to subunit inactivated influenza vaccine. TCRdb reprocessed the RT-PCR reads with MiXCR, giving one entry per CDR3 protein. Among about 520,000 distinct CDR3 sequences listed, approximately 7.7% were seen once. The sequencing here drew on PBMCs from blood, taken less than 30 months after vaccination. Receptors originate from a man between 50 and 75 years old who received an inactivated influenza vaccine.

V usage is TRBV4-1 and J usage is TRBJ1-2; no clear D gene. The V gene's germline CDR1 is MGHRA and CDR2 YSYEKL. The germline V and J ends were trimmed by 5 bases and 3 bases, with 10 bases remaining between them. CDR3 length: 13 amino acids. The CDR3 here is CASSKGRDYGYTF. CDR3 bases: TGCGCCAGCAGCAAAGGGAGGGACTATGGCTACACCTTC.

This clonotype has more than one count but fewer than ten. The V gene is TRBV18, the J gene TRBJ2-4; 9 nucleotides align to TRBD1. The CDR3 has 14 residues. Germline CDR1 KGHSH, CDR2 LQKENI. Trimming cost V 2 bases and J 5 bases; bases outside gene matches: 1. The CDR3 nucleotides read TGTGCCAGCTCACCAAGGACAGGGGAAAACATTCAGTACTTC. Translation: CASSPRTGENIQYF.

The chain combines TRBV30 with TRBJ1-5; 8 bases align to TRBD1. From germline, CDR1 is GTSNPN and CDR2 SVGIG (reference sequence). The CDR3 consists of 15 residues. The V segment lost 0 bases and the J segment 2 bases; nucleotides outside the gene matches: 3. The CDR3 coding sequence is TGTGCCTGGAGTGTCGGGACAGGTCGCAATCAGCCCCAGCATTTT. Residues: CAWSVGTGRNQPQHF.

For the CDR3, the DNA is TGCAGCGCCTACCGTTTCGGAGACACTGAAGCTTTCTTT. It yields the protein CSAYRFGDTEAFF. The V and J genes are TRBV29-1 and TRBJ1-1; D gene ambiguous. This CDR3 has 13 residues. V lost 7 bases to trimming and J lost 3 bases, with 15 bases between them. Germline V gene sequence: CDR1 SQVTM, CDR2 ANQGSEA.

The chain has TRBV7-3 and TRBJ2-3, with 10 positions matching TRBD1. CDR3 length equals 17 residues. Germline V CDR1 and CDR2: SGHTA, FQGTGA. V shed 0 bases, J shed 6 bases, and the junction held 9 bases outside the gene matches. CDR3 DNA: TGTGCCAGCAGCTTAACCGGGGGGACAGGGGCGGCCGATACGCAGTATTTT. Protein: CASSLTGGTGAADTQYF.

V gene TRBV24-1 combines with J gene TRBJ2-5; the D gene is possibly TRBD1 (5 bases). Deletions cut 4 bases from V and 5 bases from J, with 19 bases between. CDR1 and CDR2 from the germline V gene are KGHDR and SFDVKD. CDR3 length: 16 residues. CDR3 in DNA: TGTGCCACCAGTGACACAAAGACAGAGGCTGGGGAGACCCAGTACTTC. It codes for CATSDTKTEAGETQYF.

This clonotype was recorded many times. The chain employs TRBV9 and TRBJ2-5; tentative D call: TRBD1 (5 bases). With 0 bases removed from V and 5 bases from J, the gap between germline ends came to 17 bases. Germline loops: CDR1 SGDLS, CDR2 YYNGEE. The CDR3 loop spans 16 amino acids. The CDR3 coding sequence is TGTGCCAGCAGCGTAGGACAGCGCCCCGTGTCGGAGACCCAGTACTTC. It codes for CASSVGQRPVSETQYF.

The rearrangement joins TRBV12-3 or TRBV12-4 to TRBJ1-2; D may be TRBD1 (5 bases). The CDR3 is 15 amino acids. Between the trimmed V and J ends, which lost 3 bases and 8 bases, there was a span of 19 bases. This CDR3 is CASSFAPQIGDGYTF. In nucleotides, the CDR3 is TGTGCCAGCAGTTTCGCCCCACAAATCGGGGACGGCTACACCTTC.

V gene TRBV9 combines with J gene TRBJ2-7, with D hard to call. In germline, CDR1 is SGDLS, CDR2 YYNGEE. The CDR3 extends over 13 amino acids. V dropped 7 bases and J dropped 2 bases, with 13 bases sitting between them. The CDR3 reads CASLESYPYEQYF. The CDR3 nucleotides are TGTGCCAGCTTAGAGTCTTACCCCTACGAGCAGTACTTC.

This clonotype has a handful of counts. CDR3 nucleotides: TGTGCCAGCATGGGGACTAAGGGCCCTCCCAATGAGCAGTTCTTC. Its translation: CASMGTKGPPNEQFF. The chain uses TRBV6-1 and TRBJ2-1; TRBD2 matches at 7 bases. The V and J ends lost 7 bases and 6 bases, in that order; junction bases with no gene match: 12. This CDR3 has 15 residues. Germline loops: CDR1 MNHNS, CDR2 SASEGT.